These 23 T cell receptor beta chains share one sample of origin, sequenced in a study of radiotherapy plus CTLA-4 blockade in lung cancer. Sequencing used immunoSEQ multiplex PCR; TCRdb keeps in-frame clones, though not all of them. Found here are 70,000 to 95,000 clones, approximately 80% of them singletons; the top ten hold roughly 15%. Sequenced material: peripheral blood, taken from a patient treated with radiotherapy plus ipilimumab. All receptors derive from a human donor with non-small cell lung cancer that progressed on radiotherapy plus ipilimumab.

V usage is TRBV29-1 and J usage is TRBJ1-3, with D hard to call. Trimming shortened V by 4 bases and J by 0 bases, and 13 bases separated the two germline ends. CDR1 is SQVTM, CDR2 ANQGSEA, per germline. The CDR3 is 15 residues long. CDR3 residues: CSVATRVDSGNTIYF. The CDR3 region has the DNA TGCAGCGTTGCGACAAGGGTCGACTCTGGAAACACCATATATTTT.

The chain employs TRBV5-5 and TRBJ1-6; a weak D match, TRBD1 (5 bases). Germline CDR1 SGHKS, CDR2 YYEKEE (reference sequence). The CDR3 is 15 residues long. Trimming removed 6 bases from V and 6 bases from J, with 16 bases in between. In nucleotides, the CDR3 is TGTGCCAGCACCAACGAGTCTAGGGGTAATTCACCCCTCCACTTT. This sequence encodes CASTNESRGNSPLHF.

This chain joins TRBV19 and TRBJ2-7, with no clear D. The ends were cut back, 3 bases at V and 3 bases at J, with 9 bases in the middle. CDR3 length: 13 amino acids. Germline V gene data show CDR1 as LNHDA and CDR2 as SQIVND (reference sequence). The DNA of the CDR3 is TGTGCCAGTAGTATGTCGGGCGGCTACGAGCAGTACTTC. This translates into CASSMSGGYEQYF. Full variable domain (remainder filled in from reference TRBV19 and TRBJ2-7): DGGITQSPKYLFRKEGQNVTLSCEQNLNHDAMYWYRQDPGQGLRLIYYSQIVNDFQKGDIAEGYSVSREKKESFPLTVTSAQKNPTAFYLCASSMSGGYEQYFGPGTRLTVT.

The chain is built from TRBV7-3 and TRBJ2-2; D gene uncertain. The V gene's germline CDR1 is SGHTA and CDR2 FQGTGA. V was clipped by 1 base and J by 0 bases, with 9 bases between them. The length of the CDR3 is 16 residues. CDR3 bases: TGTGCCAGCAGCTTAATGCCGACCGCGAACACCGGGGAGCTGTTTTTT. Translating it yields CASSLMPTANTGELFF.

The chain recombines TRBV5-6 with TRBJ1-2; 11 positions match TRBD1. Germline CDR1 reads SGHDT; CDR2 reads YYEEEE. This CDR3 spans 15 amino acids. The V and J ends lost 3 bases and 3 bases, in that order; junction bases with no gene match: 4. The CDR3 sequence is CASSSGQGAHYGYTF. CDR3 in DNA: TGTGCCAGCAGCTCTGGACAGGGGGCTCACTATGGCTACACCTTC. The variable domain in full, with the rest retrieved from reference TRBV5-6 and TRBJ1-2, is DAGVTQSPTHLIKTRGQQVTLRCSPKSGHDTVSWYQQALGQGPQFIFQYYEEEERQRGNFPDRFSGHQFPNYSSELNVNALLLGDSALYLCASSSGQGAHYGYTFGSGTRLTVV.

The rearrangement links TRBV28 to TRBJ1-1; 10 positions match TRBD1. The germline V gene encodes CDR1 MDHEN and CDR2 SYDVKM. The CDR3 totals 14 residues. V lost 6 bases and J lost 5; bases outside the gene matches: 6. CDR3 in amino acids: CASSSTGGRTEAFF. For the CDR3, the DNA is TGTGCCAGCAGCTCGACAGGGGGCCGTACTGAAGCTTTCTTT.

This chain connects TRBV30 to TRBJ1-2, with D perhaps TRBD1 (5 bases). This CDR3 has 11 amino acids. In germline, CDR1 is GTSNPN, CDR2 SVGIG (reference sequence). Trimming shortened V by 5 bases and J by 5 bases, and 9 bases separated the two germline ends. The CDR3 loop is CAWGDRYGYTF. CDR3 nucleotide sequence: TGTGCCTGGGGGGACCGTTATGGCTACACCTTC.

The V gene is TRBV28, the J gene TRBJ1-1, with a tentative D call TRBD1 (5 bases). The germline V gene encodes CDR1 MDHEN and CDR2 SYDVKM. The CDR3 sequence is 13 residues long. V lost 7 bases to trimming and J lost 0 bases, with 9 bases between them. CDR3: CASTRQLNTEAFF. DNA of the CDR3: TGTGCCAGCACGAGACAGCTGAACACTGAAGCTTTCTTT.

The genes are TRBV5-6 and TRBJ1-5; maybe TRBD1 (6 bases). CDR1 and CDR2 (germline): SGHDT, YYEEEE. With 1 base removed from V and 5 bases from J, the gap between germline ends came to 10 bases. This CDR3 spans 14 amino acids. The CDR3 here is CASSLLGGDQPQHF. The DNA for the CDR3 is TGTGCCAGCAGCTTGTTAGGGGGGGATCAGCCCCAGCATTTT.

The gene calls are TRBV29-1 and TRBJ2-1; D is unresolved. The germline CDR1 and CDR2 sequences are SQVTM and ANQGSEA. Trimming stripped 6 bases from V and 4 bases from J, with 10 bases between. CDR3 length equals 12 residues. This CDR3 reads CSVTDGYNEQFF. The CDR3 DNA reads as TGCAGCGTAACGGACGGATACAATGAGCAGTTCTTC.

J is TRBJ2-7 and V is TRBV19; TRBD1 matches 10 bases. V was clipped by 9 bases and J by 6 bases; unmatched bases: 8. The CDR3 spans 13 residues. The germline CDR1 and CDR2 sequences are LNHDA and SQIVND (reference sequence). Here the CDR3 reads CASSGQGVGEQYF. For the CDR3, the DNA is TGTGCCAGCTCTGGACAGGGGGTTGGCGAGCAGTACTTC.

This clone was counted once. The chain uses TRBV7-2 and TRBJ2-1; D not resolved. The CDR3 extends over 15 amino acids. The germline gives CDR1 SGHTA, CDR2 FQGNSA. The germline V and J ends were trimmed by 3 bases and 0 bases, with 9 bases remaining between them. The CDR3: CASSFLPSSYNEQFF. The CDR3 bases are TGTGCCAGCAGCTTTCTCCCCAGCTCCTACAATGAGCAGTTCTTC.

V and J are TRBV4-2 and TRBJ1-4; perhaps TRBD1 as D (5 bases). V lost 1 base to trimming and J lost 8 bases, with 14 bases between them. The CDR3 has 15 residues. Germline values: CDR1 LGHNA, CDR2 YNFKEQ. CDR3 loop: CASSQGGRAREKLFF. CDR3 nucleotides: TGTGCCAGCAGCCAAGGTGGCAGGGCAAGAGAAAAACTGTTTTTT.

J is TRBJ2-3 and V is TRBV5-1, with 13 bases matching TRBD2. Germline V gives CDR1 SGHRS, CDR2 YFSETQ. This CDR3 region has 17 residues. The V gene end was trimmed by 4 bases and the J gene end by 8 bases; junction bases not matched to a gene: 13. CDR3 region: CASSLLFGLAGAGTQYF. CDR3 in DNA: TGCGCCAGCAGCCTACTCTTTGGACTAGCGGGGGCAGGTACGCAGTATTTT. The complete variable domain, with remaining parts taken from reference TRBV5-1 and TRBJ2-3, reads KAGVTQTPRYLIKTRGQQVTLSCSPISGHRSVSWYQQTPGQGLQFLFEYFSETQRNKGNFPGRFSGRQFSNSRSEMNVSTLELGDSALYLCASSLLFGLAGAGTQYFGPGTRLTVL.

In this sample, this clone turned up a few times. The chain links TRBV10-3 to TRBJ2-1, with 7 bases aligning to TRBD2. The V segment lost 6 bases and the J segment 3 bases; nucleotides outside the gene matches: 17. Germline V gene lookup returns CDR1 ENHRY and CDR2 SYGVKD. The CDR3 covers 18 residues. The CDR3 here is CAIRASEGSGENYNEQFF. DNA for the CDR3: TGTGCCATCAGAGCCTCGGAAGGGAGCGGGGAAAACTACAATGAGCAGTTCTTC.

This chain links TRBV4-2 with TRBJ2-5; D is ambiguous. TRBJ2-7 explains the end of the DNA better; the J call may be wrong. The CDR3 contains 15 residues. From germline, CDR1 is LGHNA and CDR2 YNFKEQ. This chain's CDR3 is CASSQVEAYFYEQYF. The DNA of the CDR3 is TGTGCCAGCAGCCAAGTAGAGGCTTATTTCTACGAGCAGTACTTC.

The gene calls are TRBV4-3 and TRBJ2-5; D may be TRBD2 (7 bases). Trimming took 4 bases from V and 8 from J, leaving 20 bases between them. CDR1 is LGHNA and CDR2 is YSLEER in the germline V gene. CDR3 length: 15 amino acids. Here the CDR3 reads CASSPEGGGPGTQYF. As DNA, the CDR3 is TGCGCCAGCAGCCCTGAGGGAGGGGGGCCGGGAACCCAGTACTTC.

The chain uses TRBV7-2 and TRBJ2-1; possibly TRBD1 or TRBD2 for D (5 bases each). CDR1 is SGHTA and CDR2 is FQGNSA in the germline V gene. The CDR3 is 16 amino acids. V was trimmed by 5 bases and J by 0 bases, leaving 14 bases between them. CDR3 bases: TGTGCCAGCAGCCAGGCAGGGAGCGCCTCCTACAATGAGCAGTTCTTC. It yields the protein CASSQAGSASYNEQFF.

The gene calls are TRBV15 and TRBJ2-7; D could derive from TRBD1 or TRBD2 (5 bases each). Germline loops: CDR1 LNHNV, CDR2 YYDKDF (reference sequence). With 1 base removed from V and 8 bases from J, the gap between germline ends came to 12 bases. This CDR3 has 13 residues. This CDR3 is CATSRGGPQQQYF. Here the CDR3 DNA reads TGTGCCACCAGCAGAGGGGGACCCCAACAGCAGTACTTC.

The chain combines TRBV21-1 with TRBJ1-5. TRBV21-1 is recorded as a pseudogene. This CDR3 spans 14 amino acids. The CDR3 sequence: CASSNWGPNQPQHF. The CDR3 DNA reads as TGTGCCAGCAGCAATTGGGGTCCCAACCAGCCCCAGCATTTT.

This clone has only a few counts. The chain has TRBV19 and TRBJ2-3, with 8 nucleotides matching TRBD2. With 1 base clipped from V and 5 bases from J, the junction kept 5 bases outside the gene matches. The CDR3 spans 15 residues. Germline-derived CDR1 and CDR2 are LNHDA and SQIVND (reference sequence). Written as DNA, the CDR3 is TGTGCCAGTAGTATAGGCGGCGGGGGGAGAGATACGCAGTATTTT. This sequence encodes CASSIGGGGRDTQYF.

This clone was counted once. Different DNA sequences within this sample yield the same CDR3. The chain employs TRBV18 and TRBJ2-5; D gene ambiguous. The V gene lost 6 bases and the J gene lost 2 bases, with 4 bases spanning the gap. Germline loops: CDR1 KGHSH, CDR2 LQKENI. CDR3 length equals 11 residues. In nucleotides, the CDR3 is TGTGCCAGCTCGGAACAAGAGACCCAGTACTTC. It yields the protein CASSEQETQYF.

The chain joins TRBV7-9 to TRBJ2-7; possibly TRBD1 for D (6 bases). Trimming shortened V by 0 bases and J by 1 base, and 7 bases separated the two germline ends. CDR1 and CDR2 from the germline V gene are SEHNR and FQNEAQ (reference sequence). The CDR3 extends over 14 amino acids. CDR3 residues: CASSLARGSYEQYF. The CDR3 region has the DNA TGTGCCAGCAGCTTAGCCAGGGGTTCCTACGAGCAGTACTTC.